These 11 T cell receptor beta chains share one sample of origin, sequenced in a study of T cell responses to AZD1222 COVID-19 vaccine. Libraries were prepared by immunoSEQ multiplex PCR; TCRdb keeps only in-frame clonotypes and omits some of them. This repertoire shows around 70,000 clones, around 90% found once; its top ten account for 1% to 1.5%. The source was peripheral blood, collected 28 days after the second AZD1222 dose. These TCRs come from an adult who received the AZD1222 COVID-19 vaccine.

The rearrangement joins TRBV7-3 to TRBJ2-7, with a weak D call TRBD2 (6 bases). Germline lookup yields CDR1 SGHTA and CDR2 FQGTGA. The CDR3 sequence is 14 residues long. V lost 5 bases and J 2 bases, leaving 13 bases between the germline ends. The CDR3 here is CASSPTGSPYEQYF. The CDR3 DNA follows: TGTGCCAGCAGCCCTACCGGGAGCCCCTACGAGCAGTACTTC.

The rearrangement links TRBV7-8 to TRBJ1-1; D is perhaps TRBD1 (5 bases). Germline CDR1 and CDR2: SGHVS and FQNEAQ. V lost 4 bases to trimming and J lost 10 bases, with 31 bases between them. The length of the CDR3 is 18 residues. This chain's CDR3 is CASSSTGARIRSSEGAFF. The CDR3 nucleotides read TGTGCCAGCAGCTCCACCGGGGCCCGAATTAGGAGTTCCGAAGGAGCTTTCTTT.

The chain has TRBV4-3 and TRBJ2-1, with 7 bases matching TRBD1. The germline V gene has CDR1 LGHNA and CDR2 YSLEER. Trimming took 1 base from V and 7 from J; bases not matched to a gene: 7. The CDR3 sequence is 15 residues long. CDR3 nucleotide sequence: TGCGCCAGCAGCCAAGGGACGGACAGGCGGAATGAGCAGTTCTTC. Protein product: CASSQGTDRRNEQFF.

The chain employs TRBV5-1 and TRBJ2-5; the D gene is possibly TRBD2 (6 bases). The length of the CDR3 is 14 residues. Germline V lookup: CDR1 SGHRS, CDR2 YFSETQ. V was cut by 5 bases and J by 3 bases, with 14 bases left in between. In DNA form, the CDR3 reads TGCGCCAGCAGGGAGGGAGGCGCCAAAGAGACCCAGTACTTC. Translated, it gives CASREGGAKETQYF.

The V call is TRBV2, the J call TRBJ2-5; 9 nucleotides agree with TRBD2. The CDR3 is 14 amino acids. With V trimmed by 7 bases and J by 5 bases, 8 bases remained unmatched. The V gene's germline CDR1 is SNHLY and CDR2 FYNNEI. CDR3 in amino acids: CASTAGGPVETQYF. CDR3 sequence (DNA): TGTGCCAGCACTGCGGGAGGGCCGGTGGAGACCCAGTACTTC.

The chain carries TRBV7-6 and TRBJ2-1; the D is unclear. CDR1 SGHVS and CDR2 FNYEAQ come from the germline V gene. Trimming took off 3 bases at V and 0 bases at J, with 12 bases between the two ends. The CDR3 spans 16 residues. The CDR3 coding sequence is TGTGCCAGCAGCTTCGCTTCAGGAAACTCCTACAATGAGCAGTTCTTC. This translates into CASSFASGNSYNEQFF.

The chain carries TRBV4-3 and TRBJ1-1, with TRBD1 matching over 7 bases. CDR3 length: 19 amino acids. Trimming removed 3 bases from V and 0 bases from J; junction bases left unmatched: 16. Germline lookup yields CDR1 LGHNA and CDR2 YSLEER. The DNA of the CDR3 is TGCGCCAGCAGCCAGCACAGACAGGGTTTGAGGGGCATGAACACTGAAGCTTTCTTT. Its translation is CASSQHRQGLRGMNTEAFF.

This chain links TRBV6-1 with TRBJ1-5, with D possibly being TRBD1 (6 bases). V was pared by 2 bases and J by 6 bases, with 17 bases between. This CDR3 is built from 16 residues. Germline CDR1 and CDR2: MNHNS and SASEGT. The CDR3 DNA is TGTGCCAGCAGTGAAAGTATGTGGGGGGCCGGTCAGCCCCAGCATTTT. Translation: CASSESMWGAGQPQHF.

This chain uses TRBV9 with TRBJ2-1, with 8 bases lining up with TRBD2. V was pared by 4 bases and J by 10 bases, with 16 bases of the junction left unmatched. Per the germline V gene, CDR1 is SGDLS and CDR2 is YYNGEE. The CDR3 has 16 amino acids. CDR3 loop: CASSSTGAGDFQEQFF. Here the CDR3 DNA reads TGTGCCAGCAGCTCGACAGGAGCGGGAGATTTCCAAGAGCAGTTCTTC.

Turning to this clone: The sample carries other DNA sequences with the same CDR3. The rearrangement links TRBV9 to TRBJ1-1; no clear D gene. Trimming left V 0 bases short and J 2 bases short, with 5 bases between. The CDR3 extends over 13 amino acids. Germline values: CDR1 SGDLS, CDR2 YYNGEE. CDR3 nucleotides: TGTGCCAGCAGCGTAGAAGGAAACACTGAAGCTTTCTTT. Translated: CASSVEGNTEAFF.

This chain uses TRBV4-3 with TRBJ1-4, with no clear D. V gave up 0 bases and J gave up 7 bases, with 18 bases separating them. Germline assignment: CDR1 LGHNA and CDR2 YSLEER. The CDR3 is made up of 17 amino acids. The CDR3 loop reads CASSQDHLALSSEKLFF. The CDR3 bases are TGCGCCAGCAGCCAAGATCATTTGGCCCTAAGCAGTGAAAAACTGTTTTTT.